A single sample is the source of the 15 T cell receptor beta chains below, sequenced in a study of T-cell memory formation after mild COVID-19 (TCRdb year 2021). Library generation was performed with 5' RACE. TCRdb lists the instrument as Illumina NovaSeq 6000. In-frame beta chains were kept once TCRdb had trimmed the public reads at Q25 with fastp and called clones with MiXCR. Each record represents a unique CDR3 protein, reported with the most common genes and DNA among its rows. The sample data list over 450,000 distinct CDR3 sequences, and just over 20% of these were observed just once. Approximately 12% of the sample is in the top ten clones. Source material: PBMCs or a T cell subset sorted from them (not recorded which). The receptor set was obtained from an adult woman who had mild COVID-19 (a few samples of this study predate the infection). The sample titles of this study are shuffled in the database, so cell type and time point are left out; the donor was told from shared clones.

This rearrangement joins TRBV15 to TRBJ2-7, with D tentatively TRBD2 (5 bases). Per the germline V gene, CDR1 is LNHNV and CDR2 is YYDKDF (reference sequence). Trimming cost V 1 base and J 3 bases, with 13 bases left between them. The CDR3 runs 15 residues. CDR3 loop: CATSRARDPGYEQYF. DNA for the CDR3: TGTGCCACCAGCAGAGCCCGGGATCCCGGCTACGAGCAGTACTTC. Looking up the rest from reference TRBV15 and TRBJ2-7 gives the full variable domain: DAMVIQNPRYQVTQFGKPVTLSCSQTLNHNVMYWYQQKSSQAPKLLFHYYDKDFNNEADTPDNFQSRRPNTSFCFLDIRSPGLGDTAMYLCATSRARDPGYEQYFGPGTRLTVT.

This clonotype was picked up a small number of times. The rearrangement joins TRBV5-1 to TRBJ2-7; TRBD2 aligns across 11 bases. The V gene's germline CDR1 is SGHRS and CDR2 YFSETQ. V was clipped by 1 base and J by 3 bases; unmatched bases: 9. The CDR3 extends over 17 amino acids. The CDR3 DNA sequence: TGCGCCAGCAGCTTGAATAGCGGGGGGGGTCGCAACTACGAGCAGTACTTC. Residues: CASSLNSGGGRNYEQYF.

V gene TRBV7-9 combines with J gene TRBJ2-1, with 7 bases that match TRBD2. Trimming at V came to 1 base and at J to 7 bases, leaving 10 bases not matched to a gene. This CDR3 region has 16 residues. The germline CDR1 and CDR2 sequences are SEHNR and FQNEAQ (reference sequence). The CDR3 protein is CASSLETSGTRNEQFF. The CDR3 nucleotides read TGTGCCAGCAGCTTAGAAACAAGCGGGACGCGGAATGAGCAGTTCTTC.

This clonotype was found a few times. This sequence joins TRBV6-5 and TRBJ1-1; 8 positions agree with TRBD1. The V segment lost 2 bases and the J segment 4 bases; nucleotides outside the gene matches: 6. Germline CDR1 and CDR2: MNHEY and SVGAGI. CDR3 size: 15 residues. The CDR3 DNA reads as TGTGCCAGCAGTTACACAGAGGACAGGGTCACTGAAGCTTTCTTT. Translation gives CASSYTEDRVTEAFF.

In its sample, this clonotype was seen a few times. The rearrangement uses TRBV12-3 or TRBV12-4 and TRBJ2-3; 10 bases align to TRBD2. The CDR3 is made up of 16 amino acids. The V gene end was trimmed by 3 bases and the J gene end by 5 bases; junction bases not matched to a gene: 8. The CDR3 sequence is CASSFGTLAGKDTQYF. CDR3 nucleotides: TGTGCCAGCAGTTTCGGTACACTAGCGGGGAAAGATACGCAGTATTTT.

This clonotype was counted a few times. The chain combines TRBV24-1 with TRBJ2-3, with 10 bases that match TRBD2. The V and J ends lost 0 bases and 1 base, in that order; junction bases with no gene match: 0. The CDR3 length is 16 residues. Germline lookup yields CDR1 KGHDR and CDR2 SFDVKD. CDR3 bases: TGTGCCACCAGTGATTTGCTAGCGGGGGGCACAGATACGCAGTATTTT. Protein product: CATSDLLAGGTDTQYF.

The genes are TRBV29-1 and TRBJ2-4; 8 positions agree with TRBD1. CDR1 SQVTM and CDR2 ANQGSEA come from the germline V gene. V lost 6 bases to trimming and J lost 6 bases; unmatched junction nucleotides: 7. The CDR3 is made up of 13 amino acids. This CDR3 reads CSVTRGPLNIQYF. The CDR3 DNA reads as TGCAGCGTCACCAGGGGGCCCTTAAACATTCAGTACTTC. Based on the CDR3 plus reference TRBV29-1 and TRBJ2-4, the full variable domain is SAVISQKPSRDICQRGTSLTIQCQVDSQVTMMFWYRQQPGQSLTLIATANQGSEATYESGFVIDKFPISRPNLTFSTLTVSNMSPEDSSIYLCSVTRGPLNIQYFGAGTRLSVL.

J is TRBJ1-2 and V is TRBV30, with 7 bases identical to TRBD1. CDR1 GTSNPN and CDR2 SVGIG come from the germline V gene (reference sequence). The junction had 8 bases not matched to a gene; V was cut back by 5 bases and J by 8 bases. The CDR3 contains 12 residues. The CDR3 DNA sequence: TGTGCCTGGTCCACAGGGGCGAGAGGCTACACCTTC. Translated, it gives CAWSTGARGYTF.

This clonotype was seen more than once but under ten times. The chain is built from TRBV7-3 and TRBJ1-6, with TRBD1 identical over 12 bases. Trimming cost V 5 bases and J 8 bases; bases outside gene matches: 4. This CDR3 has 15 residues. Looked up from germline, CDR1 is SGHTA and CDR2 is FQGTGA. This CDR3 is CASSLGTGGYSPLHF. The DNA of the CDR3 is TGTGCCAGCAGCCTGGGGACAGGGGGCTATTCACCCCTCCACTTT. The entire variable domain, with the rest obtained from reference TRBV7-3 and TRBJ1-6, is as follows: GAGVSQTPSNKVTEKGKYVELRCDPISGHTALYWYRQSLGQGPEFLIYFQGTGAADDSGLPNDRFFAVRPEGSVSTLKIQRTERGDSAVYLCASSLGTGGYSPLHFGNGTRLTVT.

Only a few counts were recorded for this clonotype. V is TRBV20-1 and J is TRBJ2-5; perhaps TRBD1 as D (5 bases). Germline lookup yields CDR1 DFQATT and CDR2 SNEGSKA (reference sequence). The V end lost 2 bases, the J end lost 3 bases, and 10 bases lay between the germline ends. The CDR3 has 13 residues. CDR3 protein: CSARPGAEETQYF. In DNA form, the CDR3 reads TGCAGTGCTAGACCTGGGGCGGAAGAGACCCAGTACTTC.

This clonotype was detected a few times. The chain recombines TRBV2 with TRBJ1-5; 7 bases match TRBD1. The V gene end was trimmed by 3 bases and the J gene end by 4 bases; junction bases not matched to a gene: 6. Germline V gives CDR1 SNHLY, CDR2 FYNNEI. This CDR3 spans 15 amino acids. The CDR3 nucleotides read TGTGCCAGCAGTGACAGGACAGGAGGAAATCAGCCCCAGCATTTT. It encodes CASSDRTGGNQPQHF.

In this sample, this clonotype turned up a few times. CDR3 bases: TGTGCCAGCTTCTACGGCGACAGGAGGAACACTGAAGCTTTCTTT. Its protein product is CASFYGDRRNTEAFF. The chain combines TRBV5-4 with TRBJ1-1; perhaps TRBD1 as D (6 bases). The CDR3 consists of 15 residues. Germline V CDR1 and CDR2: SGHNT, YYREEE (reference sequence). Trimming shortened V by 7 bases and J by 1 base, and 17 bases separated the two germline ends.

The gene calls are TRBV20-1 and TRBJ1-1; D not resolved. Germline loops: CDR1 DFQATT, CDR2 SNEGSKA (reference sequence). With 3 bases removed from V and 10 bases from J, the gap between germline ends came to 12 bases. This CDR3 has 11 residues. The CDR3 protein is CSARRRSGAFF. The CDR3 DNA reads as TGCAGTGCTAGGAGACGCAGTGGAGCTTTCTTT.

The chain employs TRBV20-1 and TRBJ2-7; perhaps TRBD2 as D (5 bases). The V and J ends lost 0 bases and 3 bases respectively, with 15 bases between them. CDR1 is DFQATT and CDR2 is SNEGSKA in the germline V gene (reference sequence). The CDR3 runs to 15 residues. The CDR3 bases are TGCAGTGCTAGAGATGTGGGAGACAACCTCTACGAGCAGTACTTC. Translating it yields CSARDVGDNLYEQYF.

The chain couples TRBV5-1 to TRBJ2-7; a possible D gene is TRBD1 (5 bases). The V gene lost 0 bases and the J gene lost 0 bases, with 16 bases spanning the gap. Germline values: CDR1 SGHRS, CDR2 YFSETQ. The CDR3 has 17 amino acids. The CDR3 DNA reads TGCGCCAGCAGCTTGGGAAAGTACAGGTCAAGCTCCTACGAGCAGTACTTC. Translated, it gives CASSLGKYRSSSYEQYF.